Listed here are 31 T cell receptor beta chains from one sample, sequenced in a study of PD-1 blockade in classical Hodgkin lymphoma. In every patient, relapse followed autologous stem cell transplantation, while exposure to brentuximab vedotin differed. TCRdb keeps only in-frame clones here, not all; method: immunoSEQ multiplex PCR. Of fewer than 110,000 clones in the sample, about 89% were seen once. Material: peripheral blood mononuclear cells (PBMCs), obtained before the second cycle of nivolumab. The receptors originated from a human donor with classical Hodgkin lymphoma.

The chain is built from TRBV30 and TRBJ1-2, with a tentative D call TRBD1 (5 bases). The CDR3 is made up of 12 amino acids. Trimming took 0 bases from V and 8 from J, leaving 10 bases between them. CDR1 is GTSNPN, CDR2 SVGIG, per germline (reference sequence). The CDR3 DNA reads as TGTGCCTGGAGTGTAGGAGGGACCGGCTACACCTTC. As protein: CAWSVGGTGYTF.

The gene calls are TRBV28 and TRBJ2-1, with 7 bases aligning to TRBD1. The CDR3 extends over 13 amino acids. The V and J ends lost 6 bases and 5 bases, in that order; junction bases with no gene match: 4. Germline V gene data show CDR1 as MDHEN and CDR2 as SYDVKM. CDR3 region: CASRPDRDNEQFF. The CDR3 nucleotides are TGTGCCAGCAGACCCGACAGGGACAATGAGCAGTTCTTC.

V is TRBV27 and J is TRBJ1-1; the match to TRBD1 covers 9 bases. Trimming cost V 5 bases and J 7 bases; bases outside gene matches: 8. There are 14 residues in the CDR3. In germline, CDR1 is MNHEY, CDR2 SMNVEV (reference sequence). CDR3 protein: CASSGGRDRDEAFF. CDR3 nucleotides: TGTGCCAGCAGTGGGGGCCGGGACAGGGATGAAGCTTTCTTT.

The chain couples TRBV6-1 to TRBJ2-3; unclear D gene. Trimming removed 0 bases at V and 8 bases at J, with 6 bases between. Per the germline V gene, CDR1 is MNHNS and CDR2 is SASEGT. The CDR3 contains 12 residues. CDR3 protein: CASSEAFLTQYF. In nucleotides, the CDR3 is TGTGCCAGCAGTGAAGCTTTTCTTACGCAGTATTTT.

This chain joins TRBV7-2 and TRBJ1-1, with 8 bases matching TRBD1. The CDR3 runs 15 residues. Germline values: CDR1 SGHTA, CDR2 FQGNSA. Trimming removed 0 bases from V and 7 bases from J; junction bases left unmatched: 7. CDR3 residues: CASSLAPSGQGEAFF. The DNA of the CDR3 is TGTGCCAGCAGCTTAGCCCCAAGCGGACAGGGTGAAGCTTTCTTT.

The V call is TRBV6-4, the J call TRBJ2-2; D is unclear. V dropped 2 bases and J dropped 6 bases, with 7 bases sitting between them. This CDR3 spans 13 amino acids. Germline V gene lookup returns CDR1 MRHNA and CDR2 SNTAGT. In DNA form, the CDR3 reads TGTGCCAGCAGTGACCGACAAGCCGGGGAGCTGTTTTTT. It specifies CASSDRQAGELFF.

The rearrangement uses TRBV7-6 and TRBJ2-7; D tentatively fits TRBD1 or TRBD2 (5 bases each). Germline V CDR1 and CDR2: SGHVS, FNYEAQ. The CDR3 loop spans 17 amino acids. Trimming shortened V by 6 bases and J by 0 bases, and 21 bases separated the two germline ends. The CDR3 loop is CASSQSPGAISSYEQYF. CDR3 coding DNA: TGTGCCAGCAGTCAATCCCCCGGGGCGATTAGCTCCTACGAGCAGTACTTC.

The chain is built from TRBV18 and TRBJ1-2; D might be TRBD1 (5 bases). CDR3 length equals 13 residues. Per the germline V gene, CDR1 is KGHSH and CDR2 is LQKENI. V was shortened by 6 bases and J by 2 bases, with 10 bases between the two germline ends. CDR3 in amino acids: CASSDWGNYGYTF. The DNA for the CDR3 is TGTGCCAGCTCCGATTGGGGCAACTATGGCTACACCTTC.

This chain connects TRBV9 to TRBJ1-2, with D possibly TRBD1 on 6 matching bases. Germline V CDR1 and CDR2: SGDLS, YYNGEE. Trimming cost V 0 bases and J 3 bases, with 6 bases left between them. The CDR3 sequence is 13 residues long. CDR3 sequence (DNA): TGTGCCAGCAGCGTAGACAGGGACTATGGCTACACCTTC. Its translation: CASSVDRDYGYTF.

V usage is TRBV7-2 and J usage is TRBJ2-7; D may be TRBD1 or TRBD2 (5 bases each). The CDR3 covers 12 residues. Trimming removed 3 bases at V and 5 bases at J, with 8 bases between. In germline, CDR1 is SGHTA, CDR2 FQGNSA. The CDR3 protein is CASSFRDHEQYF. The CDR3 DNA sequence: TGTGCCAGCAGCTTCAGGGACCACGAGCAGTACTTC.

The gene calls are TRBV6-1 and TRBJ1-1; TRBD1 matches at 10 bases. The CDR3 totals 15 residues. In germline, CDR1 is MNHNS, CDR2 SASEGT. The V and J ends lost 2 bases and 6 bases, in that order; junction bases with no gene match: 6. The CDR3 protein is CASSESIGTGAEAFF. The CDR3 nucleotides read TGTGCCAGCAGTGAAAGTATTGGGACAGGGGCTGAAGCTTTCTTT.

The genes are TRBV30 and TRBJ1-4; D gene unclear. V was cut by 0 bases and J by 8 bases, with 10 bases left in between. The CDR3 contains 13 residues. From germline, CDR1 is GTSNPN and CDR2 SVGIG (reference sequence). As DNA, the CDR3 is TGTGCCTGGAGTGTGCAACGATGGGAAAAACTGTTTTTT. It is translated as CAWSVQRWEKLFF.

The chain links TRBV28 to TRBJ1-2, with D possibly TRBD1 on 6 matching bases. The CDR3 contains 15 residues. CDR1 MDHEN and CDR2 SYDVKM come from the germline V gene. V was trimmed by 10 bases and J by 8 bases, leaving 26 bases between them. As DNA, the CDR3 is TGTGCCATCAACCGGCCCACAGGGCTACTAAGGGGCTACACCTTC. Translating it yields CAINRPTGLLRGYTF.

The CDR3 here is CASSLRGSSTDTQYF. The CDR3 DNA is TGTGCCAGCAGTTTAAGGGGGTCTAGCACAGATACGCAGTATTTT. The rearrangement uses TRBV27 and TRBJ2-3, with a tentative D call TRBD1 (6 bases). CDR1 is MNHEY and CDR2 is SMNVEV in the germline V gene (reference sequence). Trimming left V 2 bases short and J 0 bases short, with 9 bases between. This CDR3 is built from 15 residues.

The rearrangement uses TRBV6-6 and TRBJ2-3, with 12 positions matching TRBD1. The CDR3 has 14 residues. The V segment lost 7 bases and the J segment 6 bases; nucleotides outside the gene matches: 5. Per germline, CDR1 MNHNY and CDR2 SVGAGI (reference sequence). The chain's CDR3 is CASKRGQGADTQYF. The CDR3 bases are TGTGCCAGCAAGAGGGGACAGGGGGCGGATACGCAGTATTTT.

J is TRBJ1-1 and V is TRBV10-2, with D unresolved. Germline V CDR1 and CDR2: WSHSY, SAAADI. There are 13 residues in the CDR3. Trimming removed 1 base at V and 0 bases at J, with 3 bases between. The CDR3 sequence is CASSEWVNTEAFF. Written as DNA, the CDR3 is TGCGCCAGCAGTGAGTGGGTGAACACTGAAGCTTTCTTT.

The chain is built from TRBV30 and TRBJ2-7; D unresolved. This CDR3 region has 12 residues. With 2 bases removed from V and 9 bases from J, the gap between germline ends came to 14 bases. CDR1 and CDR2 from the germline V gene are GTSNPN and SVGIG (reference sequence). CDR3 in DNA: TGTGCCTGGAGTTTTGTACGGCTGGGGCAGTACTTC. Encoded protein: CAWSFVRLGQYF.

J is TRBJ2-1 and V is TRBV6-5; 8 nucleotides align to TRBD2. Germline V gene sequence: CDR1 MNHEY, CDR2 SVGAGI. The CDR3 is made up of 14 amino acids. V was pared by 5 bases and J by 4 bases, with 4 bases of the junction left unmatched. The CDR3 loop is CASSRGGVYNEQFF. In DNA, the CDR3 is TGTGCCAGCAGTCGGGGGGGGGTGTACAATGAGCAGTTCTTC.

As concerns this clone: Other nucleotide sequences in the sample specify the same CDR3. This CDR3 reads CASSFGDRGNTEAFF. In DNA form, the CDR3 reads TGCGCCAGCAGCTTTGGTGACAGGGGAAACACTGAAGCTTTCTTT. The genes are TRBV5-1 and TRBJ1-1; 8 bases fit TRBD1. Trimming cost V 2 bases and J 2 bases; bases outside gene matches: 5. The CDR3 runs 15 residues. Germline CDR1 reads SGHRS; CDR2 reads YFSETQ. The full variable domain, with the rest looked up from reference TRBV5-1 and TRBJ1-1, is KAGVTQTPRYLIKTRGQQVTLSCSPISGHRSVSWYQQTPGQGLQFLFEYFSETQRNKGNFPGRFSGRQFSNSRSEMNVSTLELGDSALYLCASSFGDRGNTEAFFGQGTRLTVV.

The chain is built from TRBV5-5 and TRBJ1-5; D uncertain. V dropped 0 bases and J dropped 2 bases, with 15 bases sitting between them. This CDR3 is 17 amino acids long. The germline CDR1 and CDR2 sequences are SGHKS and YYEKEE (reference sequence). In DNA form, the CDR3 reads TGTGCCAGCAGCTTGGCGGGTGTATGGCAGGGCAATCAGCCCCAGCATTTT. Protein sequence: CASSLAGVWQGNQPQHF.

The chain joins TRBV6-6 to TRBJ1-3; D ambiguous. The CDR3 extends over 14 amino acids. Germline V CDR1 and CDR2: MNHNY, SVGAGI (reference sequence). Between the trimmed V and J ends, which lost 7 bases and 0 bases, there was a span of 10 bases. The CDR3 coding sequence is TGTGCCAGCAATCTAGGGTTCTCTGGAAACACCATATATTTT. Its translation is CASNLGFSGNTIYF.

The chain recombines TRBV7-2 with TRBJ1-5; the match to TRBD1 covers 7 bases. The CDR3 extends over 14 amino acids. V lost 4 bases and J lost 7; bases outside the gene matches: 7. Germline CDR1 SGHTA, CDR2 FQGNSA. The CDR3, as DNA: TGTGCCAGCAGCTCGCGACAGGGTTGGCAGCCCCAGCATTTT. Protein product: CASSSRQGWQPQHF.

The rearrangement links TRBV4-3 to TRBJ1-1; D unresolved. V was trimmed by 0 bases and J by 2 bases, leaving 7 bases between them. The CDR3 has 14 amino acids. CDR1 is LGHNA and CDR2 is YSLEER in the germline V gene. In DNA form, the CDR3 reads TGCGCCAGCAGCCAAGAGTGGGGAAACACTGAAGCTTTCTTT. Its translation is CASSQEWGNTEAFF.

The rearrangement uses TRBV28 and TRBJ1-1; 9 bases fit TRBD1. V shed 5 bases, J shed 1 base, and the junction held 8 bases outside the gene matches. Germline values: CDR1 MDHEN, CDR2 SYDVKM. This CDR3 contains 16 residues. This CDR3 is CASSPTGGAGNTEAFF. Here the CDR3 DNA reads TGTGCCAGCAGTCCAACAGGGGGCGCGGGGAACACTGAAGCTTTCTTT.

The chain uses TRBV6-1 and TRBJ1-1, with a tentative D call TRBD1 (5 bases). The V gene's germline CDR1 is MNHNS and CDR2 SASEGT. The CDR3 runs to 15 residues. V shed 1 base and J shed 3 bases, with 12 bases lying between them. CDR3 residues: CASSEGTGPDTEAFF. The CDR3 nucleotides are TGTGCCAGCAGTGAAGGAACAGGCCCTGACACTGAAGCTTTCTTT.

The CDR3, as DNA: TGTGCCAGCAGCTTAGGCGGACCCCGGGAGGGGGAAAAACTGTTTTTT. Amino acid sequence: CASSLGGPREGEKLFF. The chain links TRBV11-1 to TRBJ1-4; perhaps TRBD1 as D (5 bases). The germline CDR1 and CDR2 sequences are SGHAT and FQDESV (reference sequence). V dropped 1 base and J dropped 8 bases, with 17 bases sitting between them. The CDR3 runs 16 residues.

The CDR3: CASSAVGTGEAFF. CDR3 bases: TGTGCCAGCAGCGCAGTGGGGACAGGGGAAGCTTTCTTT. The rearrangement joins TRBV9 to TRBJ1-1; 9 positions match TRBD1. The CDR3 spans 13 residues. V shed 3 bases and J 8 bases; nucleotides not matched to a gene: 5. The germline V gene encodes CDR1 SGDLS and CDR2 YYNGEE.

The chain couples TRBV7-2 to TRBJ2-7; 9 positions agree with TRBD2. The CDR3 loop spans 16 amino acids. The germline CDR1 and CDR2 sequences are SGHTA and FQGNSA. Trimming cost V 5 bases and J 1 base; bases outside gene matches: 9. In DNA, the CDR3 is TGTGCCAGCAGCGACCATAGCGGGGGTTCTTCCTACGAGCAGTACTTC. It codes for CASSDHSGGSSYEQYF.

The chain combines TRBV7-8 with TRBJ2-7; TRBD2 matches 7 bases. V dropped 1 base and J dropped 1; count of bases not matched to a gene: 7. CDR1 SGHVS and CDR2 FQNEAQ come from the germline V gene. This CDR3 spans 16 amino acids. The CDR3 DNA is TGTGCCAGCAGCTTAGGAGCTAGCGGTGAATCCTACGAGCAGTACTTC. Amino acids: CASSLGASGESYEQYF.

The table lists this clone with a count of one. V and J are TRBV7-6 and TRBJ2-5, with D possibly called TRBD1 or TRBD2 (5 bases each). Germline CDR1 reads SGHVS; CDR2 reads FNYEAQ. The CDR3 contains 16 residues. V lost 1 base to trimming and J lost 0 bases, with 12 bases between them. The CDR3 region has the DNA TGTGCCAGCAGCTTAGAGTGGGACGGAAACCAAGAGACCCAGTACTTC. This sequence encodes CASSLEWDGNQETQYF.

CDR3 amino acids: CASSQERGTGVPDTQYF. CDR3 coding DNA: TGCGCCAGCAGCCAAGAGCGAGGGACAGGGGTACCAGATACGCAGTATTTT. This chain links TRBV4-3 with TRBJ2-3; 10 positions agree with TRBD1. The germline CDR1 and CDR2 sequences are LGHNA and YSLEER. After removal of 0 bases from V and 4 bases from J, the junction contained 7 bases not matched to a gene. The CDR3 covers 17 residues.